This T cell receptor (beta chain) was found in a study of blood T cell repertoires in COVID-19. Study at large: The United States, Italy and Spain provided the acute and convalescent COVID-19 samples. Nucleic acid was either cDNA or gDNA, and it came from T cells, B-cell-depleted T cells, or PBMCs.

Original analysis: Quantification of nucleated cells was approximated via reference gene primer amplification. TCRdb keeps only in-frame clones here, not all; method: immunoSEQ multiplex PCR. V, J and clone size reflect that table, while D and trimming were determined from the DNA. The profile shows hundreds of thousands of clones, approximately 90% of them singletons. The receptor comes from a woman aged 55-69 years with acute or convalescent COVID-19. Material for sequencing was peripheral blood.

The CDR3 sequence is CASSSAGNNEQFF. DNA of the CDR3: TGCGCCAGCAGCTCGGCAGGGAATAATGAGCAGTTCTTC. This chain links TRBV5-1 with TRBJ2-1; D might be TRBD1 (5 bases). The V and J ends lost 3 bases and 7 bases respectively, with 11 bases between them. The CDR3 runs to 13 residues. Germline assignment: CDR1 SGHRS and CDR2 YFSETQ. The complete variable domain, with remaining parts taken from reference TRBV5-1 and TRBJ2-1, reads KAGVTQTPRYLIKTRGQQVTLSCSPISGHRSVSWYQQTPGQGLQFLFEYFSETQRNKGNFPGRFSGRQFSNSRSEMNVSTLELGDSALYLCASSSAGNNEQFFGPGTRLTVL.